This T cell receptor beta chain is from a study of blood T cell repertoires in COVID-19. Across the study: For recovered donors of Cohort 3, there were two negative PCRs, clearance, or symptom resolution.

Participants, 18 to 89 years old, spanned 25 or so US areas. Researchers sorted participants into cohorts using their self-reported clinical history. Unmatched junction bases numbered 6, after V lost 5 bases and J lost 0 bases. The CDR3 has 16 residues. The germline V gene has CDR1 SGHTA and CDR2 FQGTGA. Clones were read by immunoSEQ multiplex PCR, and TCRdb kept only the in-frame ones, dropping some. In the table there are around 200,000 clones, 86% of which are singletons. This clone was seen once. The specimen was PBMCs or T cells enriched from blood (not recorded which). The receptor was derived from a woman in her forties or fifties in a cohort exposed to, infected with or recovered from COVID-19 (not recorded which). This rearrangement joins TRBV7-3 to TRBJ2-1; the match to TRBD2 covers 8 bases. Written as DNA, the CDR3 is TGTGCCAGCAGCAATAGCGGGGATAGCTCCTACAATGAGCAGTTCTTC. It codes for CASSNSGDSSYNEQFF.